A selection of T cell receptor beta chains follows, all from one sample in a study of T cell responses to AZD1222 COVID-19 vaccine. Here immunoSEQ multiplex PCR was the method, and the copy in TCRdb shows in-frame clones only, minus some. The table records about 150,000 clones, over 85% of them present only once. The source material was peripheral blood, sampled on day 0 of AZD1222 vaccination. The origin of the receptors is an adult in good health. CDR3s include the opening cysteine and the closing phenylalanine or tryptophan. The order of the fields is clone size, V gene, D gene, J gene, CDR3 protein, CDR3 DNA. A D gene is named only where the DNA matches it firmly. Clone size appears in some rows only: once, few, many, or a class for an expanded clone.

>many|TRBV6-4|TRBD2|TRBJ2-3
CASSDSSGGTDTQYF
TGTGCCAGCAGTGACTCTAGCGGGGGCACAGATACGCAGTATTTT
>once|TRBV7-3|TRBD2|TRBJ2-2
CASSFQAGGRGTGELFF
TGTGCCAGCAGCTTTCAAGCGGGGGGACGTGGCACCGGGGAGCTGTTTTTT
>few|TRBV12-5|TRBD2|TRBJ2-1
CASGLRGPTSGGQSSYNEQFF
TGTGCTAGTGGTTTGAGGGGCCCGACTAGCGGGGGCCAAAGCTCCTACAATGAGCAGTTCTTC
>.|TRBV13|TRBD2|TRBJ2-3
CASSSLSGSRTRFPYTQYF
TGTGCCAGCAGCTCCCTAAGCGGGAGCCGCACCCGTTTTCCTTATACGCAGTATTTT
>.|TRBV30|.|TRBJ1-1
CAWSAYGGGAFF
TGTGCCTGGAGTGCCTACGGCGGTGGGGCTTTCTTT
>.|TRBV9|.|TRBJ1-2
CASSVSGLYGYTF
TGTGCCAGCAGCGTGTCCGGACTGTATGGCTACACCTTC
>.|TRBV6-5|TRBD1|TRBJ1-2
CASSSPGTAYGYTF
TGTGCCAGCAGCTCACCCGGGACAGCCTATGGCTACACCTTC
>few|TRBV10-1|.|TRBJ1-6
CASSPGDSPLHF
TGCGCCAGCAGTCCCGGGGATTCACCCCTCCACTTT
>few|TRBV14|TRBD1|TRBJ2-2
CASSLPGQGARRNTGELFF
TGTGCCAGCAGCCTCCCGGGACAGGGGGCCCGGAGGAACACCGGGGAGCTGTTTTTT
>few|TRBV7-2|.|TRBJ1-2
CASSPGGMDYGYTF
TGTGCCAGCAGCCCGGGAGGCATGGACTATGGCTACACCTTC
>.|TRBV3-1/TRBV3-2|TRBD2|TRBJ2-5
CASSHRAGGDFETQYF
TGTGCCAGCAGCCATAGAGCGGGAGGGGACTTCGAGACCCAGTACTTC
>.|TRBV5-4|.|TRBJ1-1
CASSLGRNTEAFF
TGTGCCAGCAGCTTGGGCAGGAACACTGAAGCTTTCTTT
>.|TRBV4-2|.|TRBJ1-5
CASSQERGGQPQHF
TGTGCCAGCAGCCAGGAGCGAGGGGGTCAGCCCCAGCATTTT
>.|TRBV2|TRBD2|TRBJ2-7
CASRPRAGDPYEQYF
TGTGCCAGCAGGCCTCGGGCGGGAGATCCCTACGAGCAGTACTTC
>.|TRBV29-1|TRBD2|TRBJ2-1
CSVEIRGRGEQFF
TGCAGCGTCGAAATCCGGGGGAGGGGTGAGCAGTTCTTC
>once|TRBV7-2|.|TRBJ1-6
CASSSRTAANSPLHF
TGTGCCAGCAGCTCCCGAACAGCGGCGAATTCACCCCTCCACTTT
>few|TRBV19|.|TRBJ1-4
CASSIDRTTTNEKLFF
TGTGCCAGTAGTATAGATCGCACAACAACTAATGAAAAACTGTTTTTT
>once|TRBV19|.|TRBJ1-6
CASARGGRDSPLHF
TGTGCCAGTGCAAGGGGGGGGCGCGATTCACCCCTCCACTTT
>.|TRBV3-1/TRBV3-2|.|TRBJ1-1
CASSQILNTEAFF
TGTGCCAGCAGCCAGATCTTGAATACTGAAGCTTTCTTT
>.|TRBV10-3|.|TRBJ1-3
CAISEADSGNTIYF
TGTGCCATCAGTGAAGCGGACTCTGGAAACACCATATATTTT
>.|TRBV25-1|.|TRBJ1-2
CASSPGHANGYTF
TGTGCCAGCAGCCCGGGACATGCGAATGGCTACACCTTC
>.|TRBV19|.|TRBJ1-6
CASRSGEKVHF
TGTGCCAGTAGGTCCGGGGAGAAGGTCCACTTT
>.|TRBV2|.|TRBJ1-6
CASSVIQNSPLHF
TGTGCCAGCAGTGTGATACAGAATTCACCCCTCCACTTT
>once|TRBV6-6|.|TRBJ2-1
CASSPSGAGSSYNEQFF
TGTGCCAGCAGTCCATCAGGGGCGGGGAGCTCCTACAATGAGCAGTTCTTC
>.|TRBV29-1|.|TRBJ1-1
CSAQAHGNTEAFF
TGCAGCGCGCAGGCGCACGGAAACACTGAAGCTTTCTTT
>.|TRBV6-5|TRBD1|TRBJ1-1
CASSYSGTGAREAFF
TGTGCCAGCAGTTACTCCGGGACAGGGGCCCGCGAAGCTTTCTTT
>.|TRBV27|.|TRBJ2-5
CASTPSGNWETQYF
TGTGCCAGCACCCCTAGTGGTAATTGGGAGACCCAGTACTTC
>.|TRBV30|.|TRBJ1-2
CAWSPGATGGYGYTF
TGTGCCTGGAGTCCAGGGGCTACAGGAGGGTATGGCTACACCTTC
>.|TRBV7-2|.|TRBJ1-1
CASTEVRWTEAFF
TGTGCCAGCACCGAAGTCCGGTGGACTGAAGCTTTCTTT
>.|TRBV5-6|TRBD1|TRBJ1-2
CASSHGQGAFLFYGYTF
TGTGCCAGCAGCCACGGACAGGGGGCCTTTCTTTTCTATGGCTACACCTTC
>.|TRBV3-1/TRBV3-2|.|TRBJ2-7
CASSQSLVPYEQYF
TGTGCCAGCAGCCAAAGTCTGGTTCCCTACGAGCAGTACTTC
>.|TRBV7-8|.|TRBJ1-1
CASTRTALNTEAFF
TGTGCCAGCACCCGGACCGCGCTGAACACTGAAGCTTTCTTT
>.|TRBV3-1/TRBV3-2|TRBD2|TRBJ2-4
CASSLRAGGFEIQYF
TGTGCCAGCAGCCTTCGAGCGGGGGGTTTCGAAATTCAGTACTTC
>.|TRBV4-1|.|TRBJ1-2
CASSQGAGLANYGYTF
TGCGCCAGCAGCCAAGGGGCAGGCCTAGCTAACTATGGCTACACCTTC
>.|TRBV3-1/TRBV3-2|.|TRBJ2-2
CASSMTAASGELFF
TGTGCCAGCAGTATGACCGCAGCGTCCGGGGAGCTGTTTTTT
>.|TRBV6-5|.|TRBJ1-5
CASSYLGNQPQHF
TGTGCCAGCAGTTACTTAGGCAATCAGCCCCAGCATTTT
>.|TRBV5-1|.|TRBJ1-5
CASSLGQEDQPQHF
TGCGCCAGCAGCTTGGGACAGGAGGATCAGCCCCAGCATTTT
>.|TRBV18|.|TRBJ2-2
CASSPVSTGSNTGELFF
TGTGCCAGCTCACCGGTGTCTACAGGATCGAACACCGGGGAGCTGTTTTTT
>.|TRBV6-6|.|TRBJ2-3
CASSYPTGSTDTQYF
TGTGCCAGCAGTTACCCCACAGGGAGCACAGATACGCAGTATTTT
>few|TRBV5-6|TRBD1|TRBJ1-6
CASSSRRDSRSYNSPLHF
TGTGCCAGCAGCTCTAGGAGGGACAGCCGCTCCTATAATTCACCCCTCCACTTT
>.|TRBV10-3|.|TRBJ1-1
CAISESRNSFEAFF
TGTGCCATCAGTGAGTCTCGGAATTCTTTTGAAGCTTTCTTT
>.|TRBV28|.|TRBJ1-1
CASSFDNTEAFF
TGTGCCAGCAGTTTTGATAACACTGAAGCTTTCTTT
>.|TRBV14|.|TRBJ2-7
CASSQASGYQQYF
TGTGCCAGCAGCCAAGCCTCGGGGTACCAGCAGTACTTC
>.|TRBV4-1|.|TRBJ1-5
CASSQVVNTNQPQHF
TGCGCCAGCAGCCAAGTTGTGAACACAAATCAGCCCCAGCATTTT
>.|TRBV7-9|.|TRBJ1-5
CASSSEQSNQPQHF
TGTGCCAGCAGCTCGGAACAGAGCAATCAGCCCCAGCATTTT
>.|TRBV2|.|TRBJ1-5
CASGPGQGLSNQPQHF
TGTGCCAGCGGGCCCGGGCAGGGCCTTAGCAATCAGCCCCAGCATTTT
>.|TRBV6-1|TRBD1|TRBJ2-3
CASSGRTGGLLDTQYF
TGTGCCAGCAGTGGCCGGACAGGGGGCCTGTTGGATACGCAGTATTTT
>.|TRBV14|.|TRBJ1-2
CASSQDLRTLKASYGYTF
TGTGCCAGCAGCCAAGATCTCAGGACATTAAAGGCAAGCTATGGCTACACCTTC
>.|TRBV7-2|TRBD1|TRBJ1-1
CASSLRTGRNTEAFF
TGTGCCAGCAGCTTACGGACAGGGAGGAACACTGAAGCTTTCTTT
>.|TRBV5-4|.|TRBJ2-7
CASSLSSASSYEQYF
TGTGCCAGCAGCTTATCTAGCGCGAGCTCCTACGAGCAGTACTTC
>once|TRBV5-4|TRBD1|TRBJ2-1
CASSLQGAGVNEQFF
TGTGCCAGCAGCTTGCAGGGGGCTGGGGTAAATGAGCAGTTCTTC
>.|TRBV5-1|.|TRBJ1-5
CASSPGGEDQPQHF
TGCGCCAGCAGCCCGGGAGGGGAGGATCAGCCCCAGCATTTT